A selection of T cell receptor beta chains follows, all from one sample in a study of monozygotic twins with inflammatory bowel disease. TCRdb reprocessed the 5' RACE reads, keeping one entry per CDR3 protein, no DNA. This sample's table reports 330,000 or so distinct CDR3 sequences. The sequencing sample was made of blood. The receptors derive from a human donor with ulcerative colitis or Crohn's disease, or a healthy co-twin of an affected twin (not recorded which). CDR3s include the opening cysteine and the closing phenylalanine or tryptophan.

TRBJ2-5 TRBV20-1 CSASTGFKTQYF
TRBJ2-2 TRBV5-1 CASSLSAAGAAGELFF
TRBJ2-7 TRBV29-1 CSVDPRSGGGRGYEQYF
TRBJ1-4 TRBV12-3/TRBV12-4 CASSYEPTNEKLFF
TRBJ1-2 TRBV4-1 CASSLPGLGYTF
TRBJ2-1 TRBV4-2 CASSQWRVYNEQFF
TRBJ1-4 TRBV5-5 CASSARPGGDEKLFF
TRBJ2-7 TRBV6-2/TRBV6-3 CASRAGTGRKVYEQYF
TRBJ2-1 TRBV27 CASSPLTGTYNEQFF
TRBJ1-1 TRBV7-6 CASSRYPVEGQNTEAFF
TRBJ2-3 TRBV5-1 CASSLEGPRTDTQYF
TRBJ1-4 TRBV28 CASSPPQTGPVFF
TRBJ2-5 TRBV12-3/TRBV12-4 CASSLLGGGAPGTQYF
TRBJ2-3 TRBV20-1 CSALKGGRGTDTQYF
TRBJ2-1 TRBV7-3 CASSFLELAGGPSNEQFF
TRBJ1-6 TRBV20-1 CSASRGGNNSPLHF
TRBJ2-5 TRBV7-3 CASSLDRGAGETQYF
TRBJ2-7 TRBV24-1 CATSDLRRGDEQYF
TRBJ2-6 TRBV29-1 CSVNSLADSGANVLTF
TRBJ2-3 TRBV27 CASSFLSGAGTDTQYF
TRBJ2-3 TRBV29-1 CSVRGGGRATDTQYF
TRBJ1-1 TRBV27 CASSSGQGVGTEAFF
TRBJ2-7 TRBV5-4 CASSLDRAFPSHEQYF
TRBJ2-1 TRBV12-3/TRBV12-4 CASSPDNLGYNEQFF
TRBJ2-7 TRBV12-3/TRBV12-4 CASSQSLGYEQYF
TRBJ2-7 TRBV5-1 CASSPFGEPAERSSYEQYF
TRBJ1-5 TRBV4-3 CASSQGQEVHQPQHF
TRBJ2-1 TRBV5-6 CASSLGAFMNEQFF
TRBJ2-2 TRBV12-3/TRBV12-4 CASSRLASGGRSGELFF
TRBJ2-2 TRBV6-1 CASSGSHTGELFF
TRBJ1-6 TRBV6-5 CASSYRLTGESSPLHF
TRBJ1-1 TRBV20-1 CSACPKDRTNTEAFF
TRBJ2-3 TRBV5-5 CASSLAARDISTDTQYF
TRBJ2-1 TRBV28 CASKSYNEQFF
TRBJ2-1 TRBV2 CASSASGGALKQFF
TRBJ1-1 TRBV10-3 CAISESRGNTEAFF
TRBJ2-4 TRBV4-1 CASGQALLGKNIQYF
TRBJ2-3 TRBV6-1 CASRKGLVRDTQYF
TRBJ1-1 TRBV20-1 CSARDRLTGLNTEAFF
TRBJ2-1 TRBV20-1 CSARDKRELGIDEQFF
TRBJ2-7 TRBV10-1 CASRESWPLAGGFGSYEQYF
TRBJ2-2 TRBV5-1 CASSRAERDAGTGELFF
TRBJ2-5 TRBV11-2 CASSFKYQETQYF
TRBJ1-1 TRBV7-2 CASSFPVTGGNTEAFF
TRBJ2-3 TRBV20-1 CSARVLAFSTDTQYF
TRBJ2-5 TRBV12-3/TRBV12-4 CASRSYPETQYF
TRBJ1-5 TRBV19 CASRRTEVPNQPQHF
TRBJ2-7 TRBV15 CATSREREEQYF